These 10 T cell receptor beta chains were sequenced from one sample in a study of T cell responses to AZD1222 COVID-19 vaccine. The assay was immunoSEQ multiplex PCR, and TCRdb's table has in-frame clones only and misses some. The data show 150,000 to 200,000 clones, 80% to 90% seen once. The sample consisted of peripheral blood, taken 28 days after the second dose of the MenACWY control vaccine. The receptor set was obtained from an adult who received the MenACWY meningococcal vaccine as a control.

V and J are TRBV4-1 and TRBJ2-1, with TRBD2 matching over 7 bases. The CDR3 covers 16 residues. The V segment lost 1 base and the J segment 3 bases; nucleotides outside the gene matches: 6. The germline CDR1 and CDR2 sequences are MGHRA and YSYEKL. CDR3 sequence reads: CASSQVRLAVYNEQFF. Written as DNA, the CDR3 is TGCGCCAGCAGCCAAGTACGCCTAGCGGTCTACAATGAGCAGTTCTTC.

The count of this clone is one. This sequence joins TRBV6-1 and TRBJ2-5, with a possible D match to TRBD1 (6 bases). Germline V CDR1 and CDR2: MNHNS, SASEGT. This CDR3 has 15 amino acids. V was pared by 2 bases and J by 6 bases, with 16 bases between. The DNA for the CDR3 is TGTGCCAGCAGTGAATCGGCCAGGGGCTATCAGACCCAGTACTTC. This codes for CASSESARGYQTQYF.

The CDR3 DNA sequence: TGTGCCAGTAACGGTTTCGACAGGCATAATAACTATGGCTACACCTTC. This codes for CASNGFDRHNNYGYTF. The chain carries TRBV19 and TRBJ1-2; TRBD1 is a possible D gene (6 bases). CDR1 and CDR2 from the germline V gene are LNHDA and SQIVND (reference sequence). The length of the CDR3 is 16 residues. The V end lost 7 bases, the J end lost 1 base, and 19 bases lay between the germline ends.

The CDR3, as DNA: TGTGCCAGCAGTTTCCGGGCAGGGCGAGGAGACATTCAGTACTTC. Its translation is CASSFRAGRGDIQYF. This chain uses TRBV28 with TRBJ2-4, with D possibly being TRBD1 (5 bases). Trimming removed 3 bases at V and 8 bases at J, with 17 bases between. The CDR3 loop spans 15 amino acids. In germline, CDR1 is MDHEN, CDR2 SYDVKM.

V is TRBV9 and J is TRBJ2-7, with 7 positions matching TRBD2. Germline-derived CDR1 and CDR2 are SGDLS and YYNGEE. The CDR3 is made up of 17 amino acids. V lost 0 bases and J lost 2; bases outside the gene matches: 11. The CDR3 loop reads CASSVASPSGAPYEQYF. CDR3 nucleotide sequence: TGTGCCAGCAGCGTAGCTTCTCCTAGCGGAGCGCCCTACGAGCAGTACTTC.

The chain joins TRBV28 to TRBJ1-2; maybe TRBD1 (5 bases). CDR1 is MDHEN and CDR2 is SYDVKM in the germline V gene. The CDR3 has 12 amino acids. V lost 3 bases, J lost 4 bases, and 6 bases lay in between. In nucleotides, the CDR3 is TGTGCCAGCAGTTTGGGACGCTATGGCTACACCTTC. Amino acid sequence: CASSLGRYGYTF.

This chain uses TRBV6-5 with TRBJ1-6, with D possibly TRBD1 on 6 matching bases. The V gene's germline CDR1 is MNHEY and CDR2 SVGAGI. Trimming pared 8 bases from V and 8 bases from J, leaving 13 bases between. CDR3 size: 13 residues. The CDR3 nucleotides are TGTGCCAGCGTTGCAGGGGCCTATTCACCCCTCCACTTT. Its protein is CASVAGAYSPLHF.

This clone was counted a few times. The gene calls are TRBV28 and TRBJ2-5; D not resolved. This CDR3 has 11 amino acids. Germline lookup yields CDR1 MDHEN and CDR2 SYDVKM. V was pared by 7 bases and J by 2 bases, with 5 bases between. CDR3 DNA sequence: TGTGCCAGCACAGAACAAGAGACCCAGTACTTC. Amino acids: CASTEQETQYF.

The J gene is TRBJ1-4, the V gene TRBV21-1; the D call of TRBD1 is as the table states it, not checked on the DNA. TRBV21-1 is a recognized pseudogene. The CDR3 is 14 amino acids. For the CDR3, the DNA is TGTGCCAGCAGCCGAGAGGGGGTTGGGGAAAAACTGTTTTTT. The encoded protein is CASSREGVGEKLFF.

The chain recombines TRBV4-1 with TRBJ1-5; D perhaps matches TRBD1 (5 bases). The length of the CDR3 is 15 residues. Trimming took off 0 bases at V and 7 bases at J, with 13 bases between the two ends. The germline V gene has CDR1 MGHRA and CDR2 YSYEKL. DNA for the CDR3: TGCGCCAGCAGCCAAGAAGGCGTAGGGGAACAGCCCCAGCATTTT. This translates into CASSQEGVGEQPQHF.